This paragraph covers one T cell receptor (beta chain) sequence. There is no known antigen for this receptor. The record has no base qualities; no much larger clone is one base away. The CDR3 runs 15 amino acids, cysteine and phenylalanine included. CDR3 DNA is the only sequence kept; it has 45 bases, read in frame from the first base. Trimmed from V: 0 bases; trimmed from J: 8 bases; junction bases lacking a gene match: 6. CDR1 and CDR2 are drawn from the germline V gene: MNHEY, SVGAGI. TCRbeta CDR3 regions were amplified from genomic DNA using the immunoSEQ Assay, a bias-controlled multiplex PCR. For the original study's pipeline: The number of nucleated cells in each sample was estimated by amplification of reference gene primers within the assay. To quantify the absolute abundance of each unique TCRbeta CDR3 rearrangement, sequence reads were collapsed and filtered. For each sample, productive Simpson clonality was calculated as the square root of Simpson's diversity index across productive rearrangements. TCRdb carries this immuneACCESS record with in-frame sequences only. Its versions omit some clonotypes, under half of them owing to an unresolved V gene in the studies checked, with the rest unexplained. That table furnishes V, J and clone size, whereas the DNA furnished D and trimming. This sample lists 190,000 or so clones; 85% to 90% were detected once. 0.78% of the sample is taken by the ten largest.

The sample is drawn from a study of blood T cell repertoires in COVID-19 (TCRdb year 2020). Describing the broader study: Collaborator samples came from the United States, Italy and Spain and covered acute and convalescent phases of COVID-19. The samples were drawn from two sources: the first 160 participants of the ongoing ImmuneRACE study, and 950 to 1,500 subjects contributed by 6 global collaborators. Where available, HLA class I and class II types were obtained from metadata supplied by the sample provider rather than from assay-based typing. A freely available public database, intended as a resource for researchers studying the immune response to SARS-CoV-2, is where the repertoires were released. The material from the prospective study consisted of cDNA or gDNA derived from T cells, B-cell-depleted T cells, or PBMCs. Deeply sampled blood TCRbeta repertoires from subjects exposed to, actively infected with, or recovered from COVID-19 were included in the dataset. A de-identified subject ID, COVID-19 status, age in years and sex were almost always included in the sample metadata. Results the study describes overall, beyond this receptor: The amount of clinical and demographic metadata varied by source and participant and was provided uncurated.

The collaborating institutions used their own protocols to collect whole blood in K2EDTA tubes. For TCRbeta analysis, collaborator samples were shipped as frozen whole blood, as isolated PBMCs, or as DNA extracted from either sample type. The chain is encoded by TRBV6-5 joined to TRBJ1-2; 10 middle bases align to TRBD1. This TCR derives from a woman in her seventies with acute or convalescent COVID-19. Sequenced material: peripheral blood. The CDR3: CASSYSGQGYGGYTF. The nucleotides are TGTGCCAGCAGTTACTCGGGACAGGGGTACGGGGGCTACACCTTC.